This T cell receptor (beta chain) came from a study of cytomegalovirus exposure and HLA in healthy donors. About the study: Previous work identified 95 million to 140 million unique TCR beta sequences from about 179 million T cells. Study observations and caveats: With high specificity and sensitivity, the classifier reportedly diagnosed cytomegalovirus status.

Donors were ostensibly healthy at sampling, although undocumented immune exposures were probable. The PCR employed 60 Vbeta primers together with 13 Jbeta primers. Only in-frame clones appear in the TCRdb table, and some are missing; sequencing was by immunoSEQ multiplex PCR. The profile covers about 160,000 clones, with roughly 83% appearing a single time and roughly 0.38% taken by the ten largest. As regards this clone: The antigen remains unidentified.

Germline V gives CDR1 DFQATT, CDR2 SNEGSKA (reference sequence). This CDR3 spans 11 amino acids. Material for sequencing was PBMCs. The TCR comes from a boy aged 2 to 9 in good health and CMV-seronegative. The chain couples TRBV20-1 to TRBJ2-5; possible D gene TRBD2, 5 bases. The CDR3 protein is CRGDSRETQYF. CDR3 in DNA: TGCAGGGGAGATTCCAGAGAGACCCAGTACTTC.